The 3 T cell receptor beta chains below all came from one sample that was sequenced in a study of regulatory T cells in long-lasting Graves disease. Stated time point: newly diagnosed GD, antithyroid drugs for less than 3 months. The TCR library used RNA extracted from PBMCs. Library construction for TCR beta used iRepertoire HTBI primers and Arm-PCR of CDR3 regions. TCRdb reanalysed the multiplex PCR reads using MiXCR and keeps one entry per CDR3 protein. The sample comprises approximately 400,000 distinct CDR3 sequences, about 15% of which are singletons, and about 7.8% rests with the top ten. These same data were also listed under a study on T cells in Graves' hyperthyroidism and ophthalmopathy.

Sample: peripheral blood mononuclear cells (PBMCs), taken at new diagnosis, from a patient treated with antithyroid drugs. These receptors all stem from a woman in her thirties or forties with Graves disease.

This clonotype showed up many times. The chain links TRBV12-3 or TRBV12-4 to TRBJ2-1; TRBD1 agrees at 8 bases. The CDR3 sequence is 18 residues long. The V segment lost 5 bases and the J segment 0 bases; nucleotides outside the gene matches: 12. CDR3 amino acids: CASSPRTGFGASYNEQFF. In DNA, the CDR3 is TGTGCCAGCAGTCCAAGGACAGGGTTTGGGGCCTCCTACAATGAGCAGTTCTTC.

This clonotype came up a few times. The CDR3 protein is CATLRGRSSYNEQFF. As DNA, the CDR3 is TGTGCCACCTTACGCGGGCGCAGCTCCTACAATGAGCAGTTCTTC. V is TRBV11-2 and J is TRBJ2-1; D perhaps matches TRBD2 (5 bases). The CDR3 has 15 residues. The V gene lost 10 bases and the J gene lost 0 bases, with 16 bases spanning the gap. Germline values: CDR1 SGHAT, CDR2 FQNNGV.

This clonotype has a count of ten or more. The rearrangement uses TRBV13 and TRBJ1-1, with TRBD1 identical over 12 bases. Germline CDR1 PRHDT, CDR2 FYEKMQ (reference sequence). The CDR3 is 16 amino acids. Losses at the gene ends were 2 bases for V and 3 bases for J; bases not matched to a gene: 4. CDR3 sequence: CASSLLGQGADTEAFF. The CDR3 region has the DNA TGTGCCAGCAGCTTATTGGGACAGGGGGCGGACACTGAAGCTTTCTTT. The complete variable domain, with remaining parts taken from reference TRBV13 and TRBJ1-1, reads AAGVIQSPRHLIKEKRETATLKCYPIPRHDTVYWYQQGPGQDPQFLISFYEKMQSDKGSIPDRFSAQQFSDYHSELNMSSLELGDSALYFCASSLLGQGADTEAFFGQGTRLTVV.